The entry that follows covers one TCR beta chain sequence. The sample originates from a study of technical replicates of blood from several donors. Measured with immunoSEQ multiplex PCR; TCRdb has only the in-frame clones, and not every one. The data show approximately 73,000 clones, around 96% seen once. The CDR3 covers 13 residues. The germline V gene encodes CDR1 ENHRY and CDR2 SYGVKD. V was pared by 5 bases and J by 5 bases, with 10 bases between. The sample comprised T cells isolated from PBMCs. The sequence derives from a human donor in good health. The V and J genes are TRBV10-3 and TRBJ2-1; D is unresolved. The CDR3 spells CAISPGSDNEQFF. CDR3 in DNA: TGTGCCATCAGTCCCGGGTCAGACAATGAGCAGTTCTTC.